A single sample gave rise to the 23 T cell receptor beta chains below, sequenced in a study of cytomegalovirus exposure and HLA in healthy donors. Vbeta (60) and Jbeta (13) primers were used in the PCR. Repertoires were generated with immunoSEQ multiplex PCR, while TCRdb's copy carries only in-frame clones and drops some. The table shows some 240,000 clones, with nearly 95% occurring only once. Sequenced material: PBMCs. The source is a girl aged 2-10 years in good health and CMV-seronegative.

CDR3 in DNA: TGTGCCAGCAGCCAAGCCAGGGGAGCTGGAAACACCATATATTTT. It codes for CASSQARGAGNTIYF. The chain combines TRBV14 with TRBJ1-3, with D perhaps TRBD1 (6 bases). CDR1 and CDR2 (germline): SGHDN, FVKESK. The CDR3 length is 15 residues. The V end was cut by 1 base, the J end by 2 bases, with 9 bases between.

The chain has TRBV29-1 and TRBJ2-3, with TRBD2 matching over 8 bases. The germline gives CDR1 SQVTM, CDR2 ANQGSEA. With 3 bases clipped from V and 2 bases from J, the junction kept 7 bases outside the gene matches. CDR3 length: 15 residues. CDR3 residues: CSVDTSGFTTDTQYF. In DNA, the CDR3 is TGCAGCGTTGATACTAGCGGATTTACCACAGATACGCAGTATTTT.

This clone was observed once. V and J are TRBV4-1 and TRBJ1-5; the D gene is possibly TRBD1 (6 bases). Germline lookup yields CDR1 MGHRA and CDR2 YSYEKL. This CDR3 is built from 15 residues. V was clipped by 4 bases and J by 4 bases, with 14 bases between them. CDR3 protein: CASSPERGANQPQHF. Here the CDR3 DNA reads TGCGCCAGCAGCCCCGAACGGGGGGCTAATCAGCCCCAGCATTTT.

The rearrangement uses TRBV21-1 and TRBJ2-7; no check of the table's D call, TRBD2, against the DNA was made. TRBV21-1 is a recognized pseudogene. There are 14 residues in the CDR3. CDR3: CASSKVRAYDEQYF. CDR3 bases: TGTGCCAGCAGCAAAGTGAGGGCGTACGACGAGCAGTACTTC.

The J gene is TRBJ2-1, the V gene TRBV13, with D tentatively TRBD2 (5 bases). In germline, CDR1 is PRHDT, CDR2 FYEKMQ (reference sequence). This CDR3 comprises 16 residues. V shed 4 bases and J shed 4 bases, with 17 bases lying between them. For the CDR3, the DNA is TGTGCCAGCAGCTCCGCCTCCGGAGCGGATTACAATGAGCAGTTCTTC. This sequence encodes CASSSASGADYNEQFF.

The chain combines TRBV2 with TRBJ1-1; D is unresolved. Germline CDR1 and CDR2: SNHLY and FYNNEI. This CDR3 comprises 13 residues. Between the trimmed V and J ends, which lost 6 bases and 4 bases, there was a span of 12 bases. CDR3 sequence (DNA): TGTGCCAGCAGGATTAACGGAGGCACTGAAGCTTTCTTT. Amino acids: CASRINGGTEAFF. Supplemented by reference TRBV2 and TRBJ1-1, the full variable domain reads EPEVTQTPSHQVTQMGQEVILRCVPISNHLYFYWYRQILGQKVEFLVSFYNNEISEKSEIFDDQFSVERPDGSNFTLKIRSTKLEDSAMYFCASRINGGTEAFFGQGTRLTVV.

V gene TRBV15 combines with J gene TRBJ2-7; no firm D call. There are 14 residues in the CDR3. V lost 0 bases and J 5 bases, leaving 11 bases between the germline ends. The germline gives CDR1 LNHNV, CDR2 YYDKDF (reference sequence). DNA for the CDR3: TGTGCCACCAGCAGAGACGAGGTGAGGAACGAGCAGTACTTC. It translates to CATSRDEVRNEQYF. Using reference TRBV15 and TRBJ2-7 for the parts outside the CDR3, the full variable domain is DAMVIQNPRYQVTQFGKPVTLSCSQTLNHNVMYWYQQKSSQAPKLLFHYYDKDFNNEADTPDNFQSRRPNTSFCFLDIRSPGLGDTAMYLCATSRDEVRNEQYFGPGTRLTVT.

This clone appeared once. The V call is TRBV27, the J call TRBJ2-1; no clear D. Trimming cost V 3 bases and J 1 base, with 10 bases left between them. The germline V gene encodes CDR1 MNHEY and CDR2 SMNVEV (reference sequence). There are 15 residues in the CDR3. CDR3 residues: CASSFRRQSYNEQFF. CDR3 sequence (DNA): TGTGCCAGCAGTTTTCGCCGTCAGTCCTACAATGAGCAGTTCTTC.

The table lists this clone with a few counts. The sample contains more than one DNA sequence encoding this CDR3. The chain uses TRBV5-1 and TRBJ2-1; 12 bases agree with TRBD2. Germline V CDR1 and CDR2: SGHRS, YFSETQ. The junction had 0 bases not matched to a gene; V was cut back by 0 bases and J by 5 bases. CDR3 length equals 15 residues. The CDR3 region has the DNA TGCGCCAGCAGCTTGGGACTAGCGGGGGACAATGAGCAGTTCTTC. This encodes CASSLGLAGDNEQFF.

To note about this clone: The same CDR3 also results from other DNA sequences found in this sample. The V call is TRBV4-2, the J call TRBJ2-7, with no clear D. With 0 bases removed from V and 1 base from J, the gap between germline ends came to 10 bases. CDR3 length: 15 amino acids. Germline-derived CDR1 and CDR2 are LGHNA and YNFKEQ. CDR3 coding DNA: TGTGCCAGCAGCCAAGATTTAGCCGGTTCCTACGAGCAGTACTTC. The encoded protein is CASSQDLAGSYEQYF.

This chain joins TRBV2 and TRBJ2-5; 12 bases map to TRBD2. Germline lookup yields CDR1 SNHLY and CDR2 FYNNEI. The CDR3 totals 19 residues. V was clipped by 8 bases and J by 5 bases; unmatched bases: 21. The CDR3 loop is CASPVSGLASGRGGETQYF. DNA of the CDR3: TGTGCCAGCCCTGTGTCGGGACTGGCTAGCGGGAGGGGCGGCGAGACCCAGTACTTC.

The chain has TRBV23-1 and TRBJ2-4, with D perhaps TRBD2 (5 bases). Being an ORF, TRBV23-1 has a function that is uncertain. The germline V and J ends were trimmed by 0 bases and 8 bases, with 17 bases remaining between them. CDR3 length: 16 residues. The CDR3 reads CASSQSTPGMGDIQYF. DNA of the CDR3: TGCGCCAGCAGTCAATCGACTCCGGGGATGGGAGACATTCAGTACTTC.

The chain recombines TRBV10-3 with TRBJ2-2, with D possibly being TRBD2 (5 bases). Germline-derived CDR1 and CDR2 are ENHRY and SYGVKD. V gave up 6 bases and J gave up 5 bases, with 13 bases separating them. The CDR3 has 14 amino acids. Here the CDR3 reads CAIRPASGTGELFF. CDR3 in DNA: TGTGCCATCAGACCTGCCTCGGGGACCGGGGAGCTGTTTTTT.

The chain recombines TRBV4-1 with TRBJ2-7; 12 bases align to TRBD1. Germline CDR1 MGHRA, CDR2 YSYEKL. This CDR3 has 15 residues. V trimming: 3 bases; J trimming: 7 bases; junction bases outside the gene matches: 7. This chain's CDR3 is CASSQPGQGAGEQYF. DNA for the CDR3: TGCGCCAGCAGCCAGCCGGGACAGGGGGCGGGGGAGCAGTACTTC.

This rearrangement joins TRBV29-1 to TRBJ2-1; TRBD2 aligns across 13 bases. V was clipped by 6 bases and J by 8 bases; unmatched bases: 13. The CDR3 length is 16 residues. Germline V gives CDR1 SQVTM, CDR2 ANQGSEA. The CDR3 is CSVGPKGLAGWDEQFF. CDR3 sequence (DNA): TGCAGCGTGGGCCCCAAGGGACTAGCGGGATGGGATGAGCAGTTCTTC.

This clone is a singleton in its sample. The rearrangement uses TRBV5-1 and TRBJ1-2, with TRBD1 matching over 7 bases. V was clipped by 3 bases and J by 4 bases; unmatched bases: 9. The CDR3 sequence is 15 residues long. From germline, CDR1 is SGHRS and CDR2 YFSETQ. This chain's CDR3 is CASSSRQGKGYGYTF. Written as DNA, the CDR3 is TGCGCCAGCAGCTCAAGACAGGGAAAAGGCTATGGCTACACCTTC.

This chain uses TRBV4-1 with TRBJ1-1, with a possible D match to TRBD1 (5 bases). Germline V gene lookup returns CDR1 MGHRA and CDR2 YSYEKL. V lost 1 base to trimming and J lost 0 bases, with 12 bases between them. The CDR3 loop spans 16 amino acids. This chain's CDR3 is CASSQAETVMNTEAFF. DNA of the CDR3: TGCGCCAGCAGCCAAGCGGAGACAGTTATGAACACTGAAGCTTTCTTT.

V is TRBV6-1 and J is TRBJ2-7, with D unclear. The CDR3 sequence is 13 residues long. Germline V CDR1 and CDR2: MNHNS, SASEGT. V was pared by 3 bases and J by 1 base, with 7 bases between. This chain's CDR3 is CASSEGASYEQYF. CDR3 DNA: TGTGCCAGCAGTGAGGGCGCGTCCTACGAGCAGTACTTC.

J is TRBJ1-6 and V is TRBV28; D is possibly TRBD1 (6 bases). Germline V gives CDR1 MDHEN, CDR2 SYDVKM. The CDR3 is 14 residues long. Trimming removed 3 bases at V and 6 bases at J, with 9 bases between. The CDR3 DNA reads TGTGCCAGCAGTTTTCGCAGGGGTAATTCACCCCTCCACTTT. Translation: CASSFRRGNSPLHF.

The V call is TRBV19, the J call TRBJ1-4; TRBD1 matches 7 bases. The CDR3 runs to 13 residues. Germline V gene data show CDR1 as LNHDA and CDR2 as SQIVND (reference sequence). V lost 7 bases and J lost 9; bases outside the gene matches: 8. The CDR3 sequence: CASTTGEQKKLFF. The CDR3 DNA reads TGTGCCAGTACAACAGGGGAACAAAAAAAACTGTTTTTT.

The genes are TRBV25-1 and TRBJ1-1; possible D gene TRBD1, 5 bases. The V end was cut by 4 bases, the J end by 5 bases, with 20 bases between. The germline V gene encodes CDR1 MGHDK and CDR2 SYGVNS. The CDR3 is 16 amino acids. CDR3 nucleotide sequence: TGTGCCAGCAGTGCAAGGGGCCCCCTATTGGTAACTGAAGCTTTCTTT. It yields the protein CASSARGPLLVTEAFF.

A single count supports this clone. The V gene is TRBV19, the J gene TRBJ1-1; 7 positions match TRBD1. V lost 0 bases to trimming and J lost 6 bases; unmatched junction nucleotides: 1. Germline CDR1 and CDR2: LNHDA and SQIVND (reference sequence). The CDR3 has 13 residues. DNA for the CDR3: TGTGCCAGTAGTATAGACAGGGGGGCTGAAGCTTTCTTT. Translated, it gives CASSIDRGAEAFF.

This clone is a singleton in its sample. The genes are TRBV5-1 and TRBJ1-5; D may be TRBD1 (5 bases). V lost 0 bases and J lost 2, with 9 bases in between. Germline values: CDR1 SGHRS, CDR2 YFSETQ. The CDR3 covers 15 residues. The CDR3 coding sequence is TGCGCCAGCAGCTTGGGGGGGGATGGCAATCAGCCCCAGCATTTT. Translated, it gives CASSLGGDGNQPQHF.